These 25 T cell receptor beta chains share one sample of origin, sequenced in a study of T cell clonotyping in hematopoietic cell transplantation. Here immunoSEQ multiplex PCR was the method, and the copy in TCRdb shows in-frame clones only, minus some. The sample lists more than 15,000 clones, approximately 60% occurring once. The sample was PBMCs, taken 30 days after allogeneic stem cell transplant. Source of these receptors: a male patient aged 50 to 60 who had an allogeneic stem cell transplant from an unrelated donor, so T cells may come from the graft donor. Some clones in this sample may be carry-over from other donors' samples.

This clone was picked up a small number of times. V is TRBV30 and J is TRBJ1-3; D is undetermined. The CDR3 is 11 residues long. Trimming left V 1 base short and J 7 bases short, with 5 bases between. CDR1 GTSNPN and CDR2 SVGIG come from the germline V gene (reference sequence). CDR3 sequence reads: CAWSDTNTIYF. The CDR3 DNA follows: TGTGCCTGGAGTGATACGAACACCATATATTTT.

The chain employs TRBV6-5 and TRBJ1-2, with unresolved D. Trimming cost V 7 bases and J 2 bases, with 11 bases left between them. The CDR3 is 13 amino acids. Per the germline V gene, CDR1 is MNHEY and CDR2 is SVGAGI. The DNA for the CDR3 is TGTGCCAGCATCAACCCAGTAAACTATGGCTACACCTTC. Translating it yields CASINPVNYGYTF.

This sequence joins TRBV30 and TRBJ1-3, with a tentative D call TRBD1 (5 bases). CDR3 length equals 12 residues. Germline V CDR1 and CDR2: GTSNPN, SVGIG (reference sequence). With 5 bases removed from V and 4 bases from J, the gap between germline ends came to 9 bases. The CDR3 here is CAWGGLGNTIYF. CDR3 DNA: TGTGCCTGGGGGGGGTTAGGAAACACCATATATTTT.

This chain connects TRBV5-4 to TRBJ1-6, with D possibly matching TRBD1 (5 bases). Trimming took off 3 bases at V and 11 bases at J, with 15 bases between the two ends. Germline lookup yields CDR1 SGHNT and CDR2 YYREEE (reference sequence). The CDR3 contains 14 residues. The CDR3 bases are TGTGCCAGCAGCTCCGGGACGGACCGGACACCCCTCCACTTT. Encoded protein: CASSSGTDRTPLHF. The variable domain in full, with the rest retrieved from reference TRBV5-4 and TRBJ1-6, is ETGVTQSPTHLIKTRGQQVTLRCSSQSGHNTVSWYQQALGQGPQFIFQYYREEENGRGNFPPRFSGLQFPNYSSELNVNALELDDSALYLCASSSGTDRTPLHFGNGTRLTVT.

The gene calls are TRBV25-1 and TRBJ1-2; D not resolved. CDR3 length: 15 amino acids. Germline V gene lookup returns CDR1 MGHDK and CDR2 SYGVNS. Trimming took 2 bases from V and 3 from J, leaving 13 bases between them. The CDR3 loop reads CASSEEGRSYYGYTF. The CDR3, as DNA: TGTGCCAGCAGTGAAGAAGGCAGAAGCTACTATGGCTACACCTTC.

CDR3: CASSQDSGTGSPLHF. The DNA for the CDR3 is TGCGCCAGCAGCCAGGACTCCGGGACTGGTTCACCCCTCCACTTT. The V call is TRBV4-3, the J call TRBJ1-6; weak D call: TRBD1 (5 bases). Between the trimmed V and J ends, which lost 3 bases and 9 bases, there was a span of 15 bases. CDR1 and CDR2 (germline): LGHNA, YSLEER. CDR3 size: 15 residues.

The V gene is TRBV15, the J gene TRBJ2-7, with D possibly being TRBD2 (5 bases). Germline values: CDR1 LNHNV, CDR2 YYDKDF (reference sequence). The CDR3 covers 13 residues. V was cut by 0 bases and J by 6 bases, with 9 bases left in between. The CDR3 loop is CATSRDQEGEQYF. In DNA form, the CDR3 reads TGTGCCACCAGCAGAGATCAAGAGGGCGAGCAGTACTTC.

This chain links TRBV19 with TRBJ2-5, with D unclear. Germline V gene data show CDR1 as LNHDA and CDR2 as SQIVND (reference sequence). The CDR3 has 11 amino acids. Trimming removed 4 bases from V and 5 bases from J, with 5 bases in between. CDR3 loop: CASSTRETQYF. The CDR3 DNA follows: TGTGCCAGTAGTACTCGGGAGACCCAGTACTTC.

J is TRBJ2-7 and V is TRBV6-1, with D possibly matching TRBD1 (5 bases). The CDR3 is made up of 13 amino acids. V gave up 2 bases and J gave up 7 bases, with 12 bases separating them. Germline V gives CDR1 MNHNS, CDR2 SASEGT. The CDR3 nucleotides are TGTGCCAGCAGTGAACAGGGCCCGCGGGAGCAGTACTTC. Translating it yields CASSEQGPREQYF.

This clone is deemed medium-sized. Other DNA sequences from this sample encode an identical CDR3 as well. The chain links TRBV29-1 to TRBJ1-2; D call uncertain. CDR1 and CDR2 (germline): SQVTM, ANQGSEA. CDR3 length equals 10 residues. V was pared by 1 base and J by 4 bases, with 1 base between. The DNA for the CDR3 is TGCAGCGTTGAAGGCTATGGCTACACCTTC. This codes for CSVEGYGYTF.

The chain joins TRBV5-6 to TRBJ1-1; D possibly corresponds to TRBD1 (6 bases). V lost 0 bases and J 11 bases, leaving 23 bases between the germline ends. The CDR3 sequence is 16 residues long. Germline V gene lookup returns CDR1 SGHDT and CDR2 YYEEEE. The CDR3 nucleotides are TGTGCCAGCAGCTTGGGTGGAGGGGGGTTACCCGCCCTCGCTTTCTTT. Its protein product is CASSLGGGGLPALAFF. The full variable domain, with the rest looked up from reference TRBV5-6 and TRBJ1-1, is DAGVTQSPTHLIKTRGQQVTLRCSPKSGHDTVSWYQQALGQGPQFIFQYYEEEERQRGNFPDRFSGHQFPNYSSELNVNALLLGDSALYLCASSLGGGGLPALAFFGQGTRLTVV.

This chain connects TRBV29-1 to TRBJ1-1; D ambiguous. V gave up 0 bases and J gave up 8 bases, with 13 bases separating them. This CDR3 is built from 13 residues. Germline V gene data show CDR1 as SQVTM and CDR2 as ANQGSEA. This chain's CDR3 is CSVEEGAPVEAFF. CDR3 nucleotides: TGCAGCGTTGAAGAGGGTGCACCGGTCGAAGCTTTCTTT. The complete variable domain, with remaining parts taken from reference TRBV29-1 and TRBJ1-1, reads SAVISQKPSRDICQRGTSLTIQCQVDSQVTMMFWYRQQPGQSLTLIATANQGSEATYESGFVIDKFPISRPNLTFSTLTVSNMSPEDSSIYLCSVEEGAPVEAFFGQGTRLTVV.

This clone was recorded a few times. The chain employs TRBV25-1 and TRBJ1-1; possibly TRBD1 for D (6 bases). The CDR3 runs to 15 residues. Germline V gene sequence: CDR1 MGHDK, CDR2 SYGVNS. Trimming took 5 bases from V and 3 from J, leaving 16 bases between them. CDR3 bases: TGTGCCAGCAGTACCTGGGACACCCAATACACTGAAGCTTTCTTT. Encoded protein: CASSTWDTQYTEAFF. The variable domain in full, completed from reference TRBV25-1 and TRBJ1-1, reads EADIYQTPRYLVIGTGKKITLECSQTMGHDKMYWYQQDPGMELHLIHYSYGVNSTEKGDLSSESTVSRIRTEHFPLTLESARPSHTSQYLCASSTWDTQYTEAFFGQGTRLTVV.

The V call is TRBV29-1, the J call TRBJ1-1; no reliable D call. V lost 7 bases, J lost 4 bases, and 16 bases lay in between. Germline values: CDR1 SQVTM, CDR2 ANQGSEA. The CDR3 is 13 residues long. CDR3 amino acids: CSGAGSHGTEAFF. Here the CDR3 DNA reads TGCAGCGGGGCCGGCAGTCATGGCACTGAAGCTTTCTTT.

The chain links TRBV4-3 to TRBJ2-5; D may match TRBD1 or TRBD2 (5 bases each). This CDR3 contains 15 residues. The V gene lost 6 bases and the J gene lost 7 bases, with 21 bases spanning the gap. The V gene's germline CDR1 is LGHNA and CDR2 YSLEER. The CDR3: CASSSEAGSIRTQYF. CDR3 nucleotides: TGCGCCAGCAGTTCGGAGGCAGGGTCGATAAGGACCCAGTACTTC.

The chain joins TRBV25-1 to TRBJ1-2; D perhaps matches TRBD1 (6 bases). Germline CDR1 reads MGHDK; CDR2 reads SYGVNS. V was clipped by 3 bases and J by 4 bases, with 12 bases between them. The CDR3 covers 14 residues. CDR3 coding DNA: TGTGCCAGCAGTGACCTCGGACAGCTCTATGGCTACACCTTC. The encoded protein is CASSDLGQLYGYTF.

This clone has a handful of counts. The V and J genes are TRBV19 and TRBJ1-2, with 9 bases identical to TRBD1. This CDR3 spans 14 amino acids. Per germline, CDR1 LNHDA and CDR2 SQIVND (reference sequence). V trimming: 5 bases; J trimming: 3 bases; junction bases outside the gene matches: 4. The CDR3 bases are TGTGCCAGTAGTTCCAGGACAGGGGACTATGGCTACACCTTC. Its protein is CASSSRTGDYGYTF.

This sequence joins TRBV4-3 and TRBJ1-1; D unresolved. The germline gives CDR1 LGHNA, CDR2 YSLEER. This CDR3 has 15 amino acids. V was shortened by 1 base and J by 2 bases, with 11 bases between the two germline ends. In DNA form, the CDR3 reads TGCGCCAGCAGCCAAGGGTCCACATCCAACACTGAAGCTTTCTTT. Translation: CASSQGSTSNTEAFF.

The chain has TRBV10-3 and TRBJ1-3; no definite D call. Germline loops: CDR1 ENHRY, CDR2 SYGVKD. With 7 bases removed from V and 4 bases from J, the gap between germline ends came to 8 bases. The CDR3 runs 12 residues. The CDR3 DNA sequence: TGTGCCATCAAGGCCGAGGGAAACACCATATATTTT. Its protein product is CAIKAEGNTIYF.

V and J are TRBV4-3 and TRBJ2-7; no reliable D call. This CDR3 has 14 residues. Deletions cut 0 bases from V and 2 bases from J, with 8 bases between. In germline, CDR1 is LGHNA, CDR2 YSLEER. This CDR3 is CASSQDRRTYEQYF. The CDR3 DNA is TGCGCCAGCAGCCAAGATCGGCGGACCTACGAGCAGTACTTC.

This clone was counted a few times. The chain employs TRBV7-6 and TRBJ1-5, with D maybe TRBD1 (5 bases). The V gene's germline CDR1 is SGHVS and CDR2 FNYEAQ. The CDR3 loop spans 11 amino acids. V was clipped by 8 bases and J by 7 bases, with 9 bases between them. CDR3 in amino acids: CASGTRQPQHF. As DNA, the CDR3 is TGTGCCAGCGGGACTCGACAGCCCCAGCATTTT.

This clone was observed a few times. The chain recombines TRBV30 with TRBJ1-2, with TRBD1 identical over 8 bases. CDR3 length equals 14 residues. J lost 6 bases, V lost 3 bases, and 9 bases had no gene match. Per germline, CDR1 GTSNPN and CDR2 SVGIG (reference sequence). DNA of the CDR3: TGTGCCTGGAGCGGGACAGGCCTTTCACATGGCTACACCTTC. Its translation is CAWSGTGLSHGYTF.

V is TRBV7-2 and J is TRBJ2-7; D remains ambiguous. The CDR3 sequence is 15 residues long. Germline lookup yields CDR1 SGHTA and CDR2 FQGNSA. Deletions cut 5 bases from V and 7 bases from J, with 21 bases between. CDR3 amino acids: CASSHAGRVIGEQYF. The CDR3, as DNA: TGTGCCAGCAGCCATGCAGGAAGGGTTATTGGGGAGCAGTACTTC.

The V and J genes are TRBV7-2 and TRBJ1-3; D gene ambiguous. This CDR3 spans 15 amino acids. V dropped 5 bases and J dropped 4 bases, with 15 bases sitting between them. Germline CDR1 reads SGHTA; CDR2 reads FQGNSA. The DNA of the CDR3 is TGTGCCAGCAGCCGACGCCGGGTGCTCGGAAACACCATATATTTT. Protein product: CASSRRRVLGNTIYF.

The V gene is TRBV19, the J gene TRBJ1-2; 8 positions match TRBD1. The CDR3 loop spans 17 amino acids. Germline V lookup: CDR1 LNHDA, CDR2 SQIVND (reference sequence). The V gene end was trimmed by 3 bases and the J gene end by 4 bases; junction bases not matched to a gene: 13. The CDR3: CASSISVGQGLFYGYTF. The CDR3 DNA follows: TGTGCCAGTAGTATCAGTGTCGGACAGGGATTATTCTATGGCTACACCTTC.